This TCR beta chain was identified during a study of T cells after yellow fever vaccination. A 5'RACE template-switching step, the method used to make TCR cDNA, added a universal primer site and UMIs. TCRdb analysed the 5' RACE reads with MiXCR anew, one entry per CDR3 protein. The table includes about 85,000 distinct CDR3 sequences, about 14% detected once. The V gene's germline CDR1 is SGHVT and CDR2 SQSDAQ. CDR3 size: 14 residues. V was cut by 8 bases and J by 3 bases, with 14 bases left in between. Study-wide points: Researchers noted that a small share of clonotypes showed up in both CD4 and CD8 compartments.

The chain has TRBV7-4 and TRBJ1-5; the D is unclear. Sequencing used CD8+ T cells not binding an NS4B(214-222) dextramer, sorted from PBMCs, obtained about 20 days after the first yellow fever vaccination. This receptor was taken from a man between 18 and 29 years old who received the YFV17D yellow fever vaccine. CDR3 sequence reads: CASRRQCNNQPQHF. The CDR3 region has the DNA TGTGCCAGCCGCAGGCAGTGCAACAATCAGCCCCAGCATTTT.